A selection of T cell receptor beta chains follows, all from one sample in a study of blood T cell repertoires in COVID-19. Clones were sequenced by immunoSEQ multiplex PCR, and TCRdb holds only the in-frame ones, with some missing. The sample lists some 230,000 clones; approximately 80% were seen once. Sequencing input: peripheral blood. These receptor sequences come from a woman between 50 and 59 years old with acute or convalescent COVID-19. Both conserved end residues are part of each CDR3. A D gene is named only where the DNA matches it firmly. Only some rows state a clone size, as once, few, many or a class for expanded clones.

>NA|TRBD2|TRBV3-1/TRBV3-2|TRBJ2-2|15
CASSQVAGSSGELFF
TGTGCCAGCAGCCAAGTAGCGGGATCGTCCGGGGAGCTGTTTTTT
>NA|NA|TRBV7-8|TRBJ2-2|13
CASSLATGGELFF
TGTGCCAGCAGCTTAGCGACAGGCGGGGAGCTGTTTTTT
>NA|NA|TRBV9|TRBJ2-3|15
CASSARGRLTDTQYF
TGTGCCAGCAGCGCCCGGGGAAGGCTAACAGATACGCAGTATTTT
>NA|NA|TRBV6-5|TRBJ1-2|13
CASSRDIGYGYTF
TGTGCCAGCAGTAGGGACATAGGGTATGGCTACACCTTC
>NA|NA|TRBV28|TRBJ2-4|13
CASSPWTANIQYF
TGTGCCAGCAGTCCGTGGACAGCAAACATTCAGTACTTC
>few|TRBD2|TRBV7-9|TRBJ2-7|18
CASSGPGTGTSGPYEQYF
TGTGCCAGCAGCGGCCCCGGGACAGGGACTAGCGGCCCCTACGAGCAGTACTTC
>once|NA|TRBV7-2|TRBJ1-2|13
CASSSGLSYGYTF
TGTGCCAGCAGTTCGGGACTCAGCTATGGCTACACCTTC
>NA|NA|TRBV3-1/TRBV3-2|TRBJ1-3|14
CATSRGGGGNTIYF
TGTGCCACCTCCCGCGGGGGAGGTGGAAACACCATATATTTT
>many|NA|TRBV14|TRBJ1-2|13
CASSPDWNYGYTF
TGTGCCAGCAGCCCGGACTGGAACTATGGCTACACCTTC
>NA|NA|TRBV5-4|TRBJ2-7|17
CASSLGPSGGGSYEQYF
TGTGCCAGCAGTCTGGGACCCTCCGGGGGAGGATCCTACGAGCAGTACTTC
>NA|TRBD2|TRBV6-5|TRBJ2-1|15
CASSRSGVTYNEQFF
TGTGCCAGCAGTCGTAGCGGGGTGACCTACAATGAGCAGTTCTTC
>NA|NA|TRBV7-9|TRBJ2-1|13
CASSPFIVNEQFF
TGTGCCAGCAGCCCGTTTATTGTCAATGAGCAGTTCTTC
>NA|TRBD1|TRBV18|TRBJ1-4|14
CASSHRDRDEKLFF
TGTGCCAGCTCACACCGGGACAGGGACGAAAAACTGTTTTTT
>NA|TRBD1|TRBV6-5|TRBJ2-4|14
CASRTTGDKNIQYF
TGTGCCAGCAGAACCACAGGGGACAAAAACATTCAGTACTTC
>NA|NA|TRBV6-5|TRBJ1-4|14
CASSIAGLNEKLFF
TGTGCCAGCAGCATCGCAGGACTTAATGAAAAACTGTTTTTT
>NA|TRBD1|TRBV24-1|TRBJ2-7|15
CATSDSTGSSYEQYF
TGTGCCACCAGTGATTCGACAGGGAGCTCCTACGAGCAGTACTTC
>NA|TRBD2|TRBV7-9|TRBJ2-7|15
CASSLWGGRIDEQYF
TGTGCCAGCAGCTTATGGGGGGGTCGCATCGACGAGCAGTACTTC
>NA|NA|TRBV27|TRBJ1-4|16
CASSLLGAATNEKLFF
TGTGCCAGCAGTTTATTGGGGGCGGCAACTAATGAAAAACTGTTTTTT
>NA|TRBD1|TRBV28|TRBJ2-1|15
CASSQTGSRNNEQFF
TGTGCCAGCAGCCAGACAGGGTCCCGGAACAATGAGCAGTTCTTC
>NA|NA|TRBV6-5|TRBJ2-5|13
CAGAAGVGETQYF
TGTGCCGGAGCGGCTGGGGTTGGCGAGACCCAGTACTTC
>NA|NA|TRBV21-1|TRBJ1-2|17
CASSKRLKGQGRNGYTF
TGTGCCAGCAGCAAAAGACTTAAAGGACAGGGGCGGAATGGCTACACCTTC
>NA|TRBD2|TRBV5-8|TRBJ2-3|15
CASSFAGGTTDTQYF
TGTGCCAGCAGCTTTGCGGGAGGTACGACAGATACGCAGTATTTT
>NA|TRBD2|TRBV3-1/TRBV3-2|TRBJ2-1|15
CASSLTSGGMDEQFF
TGTGCCAGCAGTCTCACTAGCGGGGGGATGGATGAGCAGTTCTTC
>NA|NA|TRBV19|TRBJ1-4|15
CASSIIDATNEKLFF
TGTGCCAGTAGTATAATAGATGCAACTAATGAAAAACTGTTTTTT
>NA|TRBD1|TRBV5-5|TRBJ1-4|14
CASSSGQVPAKLFF
TGTGCCAGCAGCTCGGGACAGGTGCCTGCTAAACTGTTTTTT
>once|TRBD1|TRBV7-8|TRBJ1-1|16
CASSSPGQNMNTEAFF
TGTGCCAGCAGCTCTCCGGGACAGAACATGAACACTGAAGCTTTCTTT
>NA|NA|TRBV27|TRBJ2-6|14
CASRDLAGANVLTF
TGTGCCAGCCGGGATCTCGCTGGGGCCAACGTCCTGACTTTC
>NA|NA|TRBV5-4|TRBJ2-7|14
CASSSGRGLYEQYF
TGTGCCAGCAGCAGCGGCAGAGGCCTCTACGAGCAGTACTTC
>NA|TRBD2|TRBV29-1|TRBJ2-7|14
CSVRIGGSSYEQYF
TGCAGCGTTCGAATCGGCGGGAGCTCCTACGAGCAGTACTTC
>NA|NA|TRBV5-6|TRBJ2-1|14
CASSLFYRRNEQFF
TGTGCCAGCAGCCTTTTTTACAGGAGAAATGAGCAGTTCTTC
>NA|NA|TRBV6-1|TRBJ1-3|16
CASSVSTGSSGNTIYF
TGTGCCAGCAGTGTCTCTACTGGGAGCTCTGGAAACACCATATATTTT
>once|NA|TRBV6-5|TRBJ2-1|13
CASKGGRYNEQFF
TGTGCCAGCAAGGGGGGGCGGTACAATGAGCAGTTCTTC
>NA|TRBD2|TRBV11-2|TRBJ2-1|17
CASSLGTSGSSYNEQFF
TGTGCCAGCAGCTTAGGAACTAGCGGAAGCTCCTACAATGAGCAGTTCTTC
>NA|TRBD1|TRBV19|TRBJ2-3|14
CASSIRRDRDTQYF
TGTGCCAGTAGTATCCGCCGGGACAGGGATACGCAGTATTTT
>NA|NA|TRBV5-1|TRBJ1-2|13
CASSTTGNHGYTF
TGCGCCAGCAGCACAACAGGGAACCATGGCTACACCTTC
>NA|TRBD1|TRBV7-9|TRBJ1-4|17
CASSLWTGGRTNEKLFF
TGTGCCAGCAGCCTTTGGACAGGGGGCCGGACTAATGAAAAACTGTTTTTT
>NA|NA|TRBV15|TRBJ1-5|13
CATSRQGNQPQHF
TGTGCCACCAGCAGACAGGGAAATCAGCCCCAGCATTTT
>NA|TRBD2|TRBV2|TRBJ2-1|18
CASRAGTSGIGFYNEQFF
TGTGCCAGCAGAGCCGGGACTAGCGGGATTGGTTTCTACAATGAGCAGTTCTTC
>NA|TRBD2|TRBV27|TRBJ2-3|13
CASSFREADTQYF
TGTGCCAGCAGTTTTCGGGAGGCAGATACGCAGTATTTT
>NA|NA|TRBV4-3|TRBJ2-2|16
CASSHTGLLGTGELFF
TGCGCCAGCAGCCACACCGGACTTCTTGGTACCGGGGAGCTGTTTTTT
>NA|TRBD2|TRBV6-1|TRBJ2-1|17
CASSEGLLAGGGNEQFF
TGTGCCAGCAGTGAAGGTCTCCTAGCGGGGGGGGGCAATGAGCAGTTCTTC
>NA|TRBD2|TRBV27|TRBJ2-4|14
CASSFRAGGNIQYF
TGTGCCAGCAGTTTCCGAGCGGGAGGAAACATTCAGTACTTC
>NA|NA|TRBV12-3/TRBV12-4|TRBJ1-1|12
CASSFGGTEAFF
TGTGCCAGCAGTTTCGGGGGAACTGAAGCTTTCTTT
>NA|TRBD2|TRBV11-2|TRBJ2-2|16
CASSRWGLENTGELFF
TGTGCCAGCAGCCGCTGGGGACTAGAGAACACCGGGGAGCTGTTTTTT
>NA|TRBD1|TRBV10-3|TRBJ2-5|15
CAIRSTKGASETQYF
TGTGCCATCAGATCAACCAAGGGGGCCTCGGAGACCCAGTACTTC
>NA|TRBD2|TRBV4-2|TRBJ2-5|15
CASSQAGGSEETQYF
TGTGCCAGCAGCCAAGCGGGGGGGTCAGAGGAGACCCAGTACTTC